Shown below are 13 T cell receptor beta chains from a single sample sequenced in a study of control samples from healthy donors and cancer patients. The method was immunoSEQ multiplex PCR; TCRdb's version includes in-frame clones alone and lacks a portion of them. The data contain about 120,000 clones, 93% of them singletons. The sequenced sample was blood. These receptors were obtained from a man aged 25-45 years in good health.

Worth noting for this clone: An end of the junction does not agree with germline; a read error may underlie this. This chain joins TRBV28 and TRBJ1-4; TRBD1 is a possible D gene (5 bases). In germline, CDR1 is MDHEN, CDR2 SYDVKM. The CDR3 loop spans 12 amino acids. DNA for the CDR3: TGTGCCAGCGGGGCCCCCGGGCGGGATCCGGAATTT. It yields the protein CASGAPGRDPEF. The full variable domain, rest sourced from reference TRBV28 and TRBJ1-4, is DVKVTQSSRYLVKRTGEKVFLECVQDMDHENMFWYRQDPGLGLRLIYFSYDVKMKEKGDIPEGYSVSREKKERFSLILESASTNQTSMYLCASGAPGRDPEFGSGTQLSVL.

V and J are TRBV2 and TRBJ1-6, with a possible D match to TRBD1 (5 bases). Germline V gene data show CDR1 as SNHLY and CDR2 as FYNNEI. V was clipped by 6 bases and J by 5 bases, with 17 bases between them. CDR3 length: 16 amino acids. The CDR3 loop reads CASRGSGGAHNSPLHF. CDR3 bases: TGTGCCAGCAGGGGGTCAGGCGGGGCTCATAATTCACCCCTCCACTTT. The entire variable domain, with the rest obtained from reference TRBV2 and TRBJ1-6, is as follows: EPEVTQTPSHQVTQMGQEVILRCVPISNHLYFYWYRQILGQKVEFLVSFYNNEISEKSEIFDDQFSVERPDGSNFTLKIRSTKLEDSAMYFCASRGSGGAHNSPLHFGNGTRLTVT.

The V call is TRBV5-1, the J call TRBJ2-6; D call uncertain. Germline V gives CDR1 SGHRS, CDR2 YFSETQ. V was clipped by 0 bases and J by 0 bases, with 10 bases between them. The CDR3 has 17 residues. The CDR3 coding sequence is TGCGCCAGCAGCTTGGTGGGCGTCCCCTCTGGGGCCAACGTCCTGACTTTC. Translation: CASSLVGVPSGANVLTF.

The rearrangement links TRBV6-5 to TRBJ1-2; the D is unclear. This CDR3 has 16 residues. The V end lost 0 bases, the J end lost 0 bases, and 11 bases lay between the germline ends. The germline V gene encodes CDR1 MNHEY and CDR2 SVGAGI. CDR3 nucleotide sequence: TGTGCCAGCAGTTACTCGATGGTCAGTGCTAACTATGGCTACACCTTC. Its translation: CASSYSMVSANYGYTF.

V usage is TRBV7-3 and J usage is TRBJ2-7, with TRBD2 as a possible D gene (6 bases). Trimming took 6 bases from V and 2 from J, leaving 11 bases between them. The V gene's germline CDR1 is SGHTA and CDR2 FQGTGA. The CDR3 covers 13 residues. In nucleotides, the CDR3 is TGTGCCAGCAGGGCGGGGAGCACCTACGAGCAGTACTTC. Residues: CASRAGSTYEQYF.

This rearrangement joins TRBV24-1 to TRBJ2-1; 7 bases are shared with TRBD2. Trimming removed 4 bases from V and 2 bases from J; junction bases left unmatched: 13. The CDR3 extends over 18 amino acids. In germline, CDR1 is KGHDR, CDR2 SFDVKD. CDR3 in DNA: TGTGCCACCAGTGACCCCTCGGCGGGGGTCTCACCCTACAATGAGCAGTTCTTC. Translated: CATSDPSAGVSPYNEQFF.

V usage is TRBV7-2 and J usage is TRBJ2-2, with 12 bases matching TRBD2. CDR3 size: 15 residues. V was pared by 4 bases and J by 7 bases, with 4 bases of the junction left unmatched. CDR1 SGHTA and CDR2 FQGNSA come from the germline V gene. Here the CDR3 reads CASSSSGGAGGELFF. In DNA form, the CDR3 reads TGTGCCAGCAGCTCTAGCGGGGGGGCTGGCGGGGAGCTGTTTTTT.

The count of this clone is one. J is TRBJ2-5 and V is TRBV12-5, with D unclear. Trimming pared 2 bases from V and 1 base from J, leaving 5 bases between. This CDR3 region has 13 residues. In germline, CDR1 is LGHNT, CDR2 FRNRAP. Here the CDR3 DNA reads TGTGCTAGTGGTTTGACAGTCCAAGAGACCCAGTACTTC. Protein: CASGLTVQETQYF.

The V and J genes are TRBV28 and TRBJ1-5; D perhaps matches TRBD1 (6 bases). Per the germline V gene, CDR1 is MDHEN and CDR2 is SYDVKM. CDR3 length equals 14 residues. Trimming removed 3 bases from V and 7 bases from J, with 13 bases in between. The CDR3 region is CASSFRGGGQPQHF. The CDR3 nucleotides are TGTGCCAGCAGTTTTCGGGGTGGGGGCCAGCCCCAGCATTTT.

V usage is TRBV7-9 and J usage is TRBJ2-7; 8 bases line up with TRBD1. The CDR3 has 14 residues. Germline V gives CDR1 SEHNR, CDR2 FQNEAQ (reference sequence). After removal of 1 base from V and 4 bases from J, the junction contained 3 bases not matched to a gene. Here the CDR3 reads CASSLGTGQYEQYF. CDR3 DNA: TGTGCCAGCAGCTTAGGGACAGGGCAATACGAGCAGTACTTC.

The CDR3 region is CASSLSGQGGVGNQPQHF. CDR3 DNA: TGTGCCAGCAGCCTCTCGGGACAGGGGGGGGTAGGCAATCAGCCCCAGCATTTT. The chain recombines TRBV7-2 with TRBJ1-5; 11 positions match TRBD1. Germline CDR1 and CDR2: SGHTA and FQGNSA. The CDR3 length is 18 residues. Trimming removed 5 bases from V and 2 bases from J; junction bases left unmatched: 11.

CDR3 sequence reads: CASSRTVATNEKLFF. CDR3 bases: TGTGCCAGCAGTCGCACGGTTGCAACTAATGAAAAACTGTTTTTT. The chain recombines TRBV6-5 with TRBJ1-4, with D uncertain. The germline CDR1 and CDR2 sequences are MNHEY and SVGAGI. The CDR3 totals 15 residues. Trimming took off 5 bases at V and 0 bases at J, with 10 bases between the two ends.

The chain is built from TRBV19 and TRBJ1-3; D may be TRBD1 (5 bases). Per germline, CDR1 LNHDA and CDR2 SQIVND (reference sequence). The CDR3 consists of 16 residues. Trimming stripped 9 bases from V and 0 bases from J, with 18 bases between. The CDR3 loop is CASRPGPNFSGNTIYF. CDR3 nucleotides: TGTGCCAGCCGTCCGGGACCCAACTTCTCTGGAAACACCATATATTTT.